Listed below are T cell receptor beta chains from one sample, sequenced in a study of T cells in Graves' hyperthyroidism and ophthalmopathy. TCRdb fed the multiplex PCR reads into MiXCR, producing one record per CDR3 protein. Of around 440,000 distinct CDR3 sequences listed, around 16% were seen once; the top ten hold around 14%. Input material: blood. These receptor sequences come from a woman under 30 with Graves' hyperthyroidism. CDR3s include the opening cysteine and the closing phenylalanine or tryptophan. A D gene is named only where the DNA matches it firmly. Size tells how often a clone was seen (once, few, many) or the class of an expanded clone, and some rows leave it out.

>-|-|TRBJ2-2|TRBV28
CASSSPVAGELFF
TGTGCCAGCAGTTCCCCCGTTGCCGGGGAGCTGTTTTTT
>-|many|TRBJ2-3|TRBV11-2
CASSLGAGGRHVWTDTQYF
TGTGCCAGCAGCTTAGGCGCCGGCGGCCGGCATGTCTGGACAGATACGCAGTATTTT
>TRBD2|-|TRBJ2-1|TRBV5-1
CASSYGTSGSFYNEQFF
TGCGCCAGCAGCTACGGGACTAGCGGGAGCTTCTACAATGAGCAGTTCTTC
>-|many|TRBJ2-7|TRBV18
CASSVAYEQYF
TGTGCCAGCTCGGTCGCCTACGAGCAGTACTTC
>-|many|TRBJ1-2|TRBV24-1
CATTQGANYGYTF
TGTGCCACCACCCAGGGAGCTAACTATGGCTACACCTTC
>-|many|TRBJ1-1|TRBV3-1
CASSQKGVNTEAFF
TGTGCCAGCAGCCAAAAGGGGGTAAACACTGAAGCTTTCTTT
>-|many|TRBJ2-2|TRBV28
CASSLISRVTGELFF
TGTGCCAGCAGCCTCATCAGTCGGGTTACCGGGGAGCTGTTTTTT
>TRBD1|few|TRBJ2-1|TRBV7-9
CASSFYRGDEQFF
TGTGCCAGCAGCTTCTACAGGGGCGATGAGCAGTTCTTC
>-|few|TRBJ2-6|TRBV7-8
CASSLGSRLSGANVLTF
TGTGCCAGCAGCTTAGGTTCTCGACTCTCTGGGGCCAACGTCCTGACTTTC
>-|many|TRBJ2-5|TRBV7-3
CASSKGNQETQYF
TGTGCCAGCAGCAAGGGCAACCAAGAGACCCAGTACTTC
>-|-|TRBJ2-1|TRBV6-1
CASSERRAATGFF
TGTGCCAGCAGCGAGCGAAGAGCTGCGACAGGATTCTTC
>-|many|TRBJ1-1|TRBV18
CASSRTGANTEAFF
TGTGCCAGCTCACGCACCGGGGCGAACACTGAAGCTTTCTTT
>-|many|TRBJ1-1|TRBV27
CASSLTPAGNTEAFF
TGTGCCAGCAGTTTAACCCCAGCCGGGAACACTGAAGCTTTCTTT
>-|many|TRBJ1-1|TRBV12-3/TRBV12-4
CASSLAGRTNTEAFF
TGTGCCAGCAGTTTAGCCGGCCGAACGAACACTGAAGCTTTCTTT
>-|-|TRBJ2-3|TRBV28
CASSPVGGGSTDTQYF
TGTGCCAGCAGCCCCGTGGGGGGAGGTTCTACAGATACGCAGTATTTT
>-|many|TRBJ1-3|TRBV18
CASSRREASGNTIYF
TGTGCCAGCTCACGCCGGGAGGCCTCTGGAAACACCATATATTTT
>-|many|TRBJ2-2|TRBV2
CASSEGAAVANTGELFF
TGTGCCAGCAGTGAAGGGGCAGCCGTAGCGAACACCGGGGAGCTGTTTTTT
>-|many|TRBJ1-1|TRBV27
CASSLSSEGLTEAFF
TGTGCCAGCAGTTTATCATCTGAGGGGTTGACTGAAGCTTTCTTT
>TRBD1|-|TRBJ2-5|TRBV19
CASSMFHTGTGVGETQYF
TGTGCCAGTAGTATGTTCCATACCGGAACAGGGGTTGGAGAGACCCAGTACTTC
>-|few|TRBJ2-7|TRBV19
CASSSDNRGLTSEQYF
TGTGCCAGTAGTAGCGATAACAGGGGATTGACTAGCGAGCAGTACTTC
>-|-|TRBJ1-1|TRBV12-3/TRBV12-4
CASNSKGPLNTEAFF
TGTGCCAGCAATTCAAAAGGGCCCCTGAACACTGAAGCTTTCTTT
>TRBD1|-|TRBJ2-7|TRBV15
CATSVTGTGTSYEQYF
TGTGCCACCAGTGTTACAGGGACAGGAACATCCTACGAGCAGTACTTC
>-|-|TRBJ1-5|TRBV30
CAWSVGVGNQPQHF
TGTGCCTGGAGTGTAGGGGTCGGCAATCAGCCCCAGCATTTT
>TRBD1|many|TRBJ2-5|TRBV11-2
CASSQGQSLTGETQYF
TGTGCCAGCAGTCAGGGACAGTCGCTAACGGGGGAGACCCAGTACTTC
>-|-|TRBJ2-7|TRBV20-1
CSARTGRRNYEQYF
TGCAGTGCTAGAACGGGACGGCGAAACTACGAGCAGTACTTC
>-|many|TRBJ1-1|TRBV3-1
CASSQKGNTEAFF
TGTGCCAGCAGCCAAAAGGGGAACACTGAAGCTTTCTTT
>-|many|TRBJ1-1|TRBV20-1
CSVESGNTEAFF
TGCAGTGTCGAGTCAGGTAACACTGAAGCTTTCTTT
>-|many|TRBJ1-2|TRBV7-2
CASSSSSREGYGYTF
TGTGCCAGCAGCTCATCTTCCAGGGAGGGCTATGGCTACACCTTC
>-|many|TRBJ2-2|TRBV5-5
CASSPRAVTGELFF
TGTGCCAGCAGCCCCCGGGCCGTCACCGGGGAGCTGTTTTTT
>-|-|TRBJ1-3|TRBV12-3/TRBV12-4
CASSFPGTSSGNTIYF
TGTGCCAGCAGTTTCCCCGGGACGAGCTCTGGAAACACCATATATTTT
>TRBD1|-|TRBJ1-2|TRBV11-2
CASSQDRVATNYGYTF
TGTGCCAGCAGCCAGGACAGGGTAGCTACTAACTATGGCTACACCTTC
>TRBD1|-|TRBJ1-1|TRBV20-1
CSARPNPGGLGTEAFF
TGCAGTGCTAGACCAAATCCAGGGGGCTTGGGCACTGAAGCTTTCTTT
>TRBD1|-|TRBJ2-7|TRBV4-1
CASSLGQIWTGRCEQYF
TGCGCCAGCAGCCTCGGGCAGATTTGGACAGGAAGGTGCGAGCAGTACTTC
>-|many|TRBJ1-5|TRBV7-9
CASSARENQPQHF
TGTGCCAGCAGCGCCCGGGAGAATCAGCCCCAGCATTTT
>-|many|TRBJ2-7|TRBV2
CASSGEGSAEQYF
TGTGCCAGCAGTGGCGAGGGGAGCGCCGAGCAGTACTTC
>-|many|TRBJ1-5|TRBV12-3/TRBV12-4
CASSFRSGDQPQHF
TGTGCCAGCAGTTTCAGGTCAGGTGATCAGCCCCAGCATTTT
>TRBD2|many|TRBJ2-7|TRBV3-1
CASSPGLAGVTEQYF
TGTGCCAGCAGCCCGGGACTAGCGGGAGTGACCGAGCAGTACTTC
>-|few|TRBJ1-3|TRBV15
CATSRDPQSGGNTIYF
TGTGCCACCAGCAGAGATCCACAGTCGGGCGGAAACACCATATATTTT
>-|many|TRBJ1-1|TRBV11-1
CASSLSSGGHTEAFF
TGTGCCAGCAGCTTATCAAGTGGAGGCCACACTGAAGCTTTCTTT
>-|-|TRBJ2-2|TRBV29-1
CSVTSGLSSGELFF
TGCAGCGTGACCTCGGGACTCTCGTCCGGGGAGCTGTTTTTT